The rows below give T cell receptor beta chains drawn from one sample of a study of shared clonotypes between healthy human individuals. Profiled with immunoSEQ multiplex PCR; TCRdb holds only in-frame clones, not every one. The table lists hundreds of thousands of clones, about 98% of them singletons. Sequenced sample: naive CD8+ T cells sorted from blood. The origin of the receptors is a man aged 25-45 years in good health. CDR3s include the opening cysteine and the closing phenylalanine or tryptophan. A D gene is named only where the DNA matches it firmly. The size of a clone is reported for some rows only, either as once, few or many, or as a class for expanded clones.

j_call clone_size d_call v_call cdr3_aa cdr3_nt
TRBJ2-1 NA NA TRBV27 CASRDTGYNEQFF TGTGCCAGCAGAGACACAGGGTACAATGAGCAGTTCTTC
TRBJ2-2 NA NA TRBV12-5 CASGSYTGELFF TGTGCTAGTGGTTCCTACACCGGGGAGCTGTTTTTT
TRBJ2-5 NA NA TRBV2 CASSERILSETQYF TGTGCCAGCAGTGAACGGATCTTGTCGGAGACCCAGTACTTC
TRBJ2-7 NA NA TRBV19 CASSIRDGGYEQYF TGTGCCAGTAGTATCCGGGATGGGGGCTACGAGCAGTACTTC
TRBJ1-2 NA NA TRBV6-1 CASRDLRQEIYGYTF TGTGCCAGCAGGGATCTAAGACAGGAGATATATGGCTACACCTTC
TRBJ1-1 NA NA TRBV11-2 CASSGIGDGLLNTEAFF TGTGCCAGCAGCGGAATCGGCGACGGTTTATTGAACACTGAAGCTTTCTTT
TRBJ2-5 NA NA TRBV7-3 CASSLVGGQLETQYF TGTGCCAGCAGCTTAGTGGGGGGACAGCTAGAGACCCAGTACTTC
TRBJ1-2 NA NA TRBV5-5 CASSLIYGYTF TGTGCCAGCAGCTTGATCTATGGCTACACCTTC
TRBJ2-7 once NA TRBV5-6 CASSLQSSYEQYF TGTGCCAGCAGCTTGCAGTCTTCCTACGAGCAGTACTTC
TRBJ2-7 NA NA TRBV9 CASSGYEQYF TGTGCCAGCAGCGGTTACGAGCAGTACTTC
TRBJ2-1 NA NA TRBV9 CASSVGVAPYNEQFF TGTGCCAGCAGCGTAGGGGTAGCGCCATACAATGAGCAGTTCTTC
TRBJ2-2 NA NA TRBV21-1 CASSKLWTSSLSNTGELFF TGTGCCAGCAGCAAACTGTGGACTAGCTCCCTTTCGAACACCGGGGAGCTGTTTTTT
TRBJ2-2 NA NA TRBV5-4 CASSLGDWATGELFF TGTGCCAGCAGCTTGGGGGACTGGGCTACCGGGGAGCTGTTTTTT
TRBJ2-7 NA TRBD2 TRBV18 CASSPQLAEGPYEQYF TGTGCCAGCTCACCCCAGCTAGCGGAAGGACCCTACGAGCAGTACTTC
TRBJ2-7 NA TRBD1 TRBV7-9 CASSYTGDEQYF TGTGCCAGCAGCTACACAGGGGACGAGCAGTACTTC
TRBJ2-7 NA TRBD2 TRBV10-2 CATDISGRRYEQYF TGCGCCACAGATATAAGCGGGAGACGCTACGAGCAGTACTTC
TRBJ2-1 NA TRBD2 TRBV13 CASSPTSGRGNEQFF TGTGCCAGCAGCCCGACTAGCGGGAGAGGCAATGAGCAGTTCTTC
TRBJ1-5 NA TRBD1 TRBV18 CASSPSPGQVGYSNQPQHF TGTGCCAGCTCACCATCGCCGGGACAGGTGGGATATAGCAATCAGCCCCAGCATTTT
TRBJ1-2 NA TRBD1 TRBV29-1 CSVEGPGQGINYGYTF TGCAGCGTTGAAGGTCCGGGACAGGGAATTAACTATGGCTACACCTTC
TRBJ2-7 NA TRBD2 TRBV29-1 CSVGRAGTAYEQYF TGCAGCGTTGGCCGAGCGGGAACAGCCTACGAGCAGTACTTC
TRBJ2-7 NA NA TRBV7-9 CASSFSGLPYEQYF TGTGCCAGCAGCTTCTCAGGGTTACCCTACGAGCAGTACTTC
TRBJ2-5 NA TRBD1 TRBV7-2 CASSPGQGERETQYF TGTGCCAGCAGCCCGGGGCAGGGGGAACGAGAGACCCAGTACTTC
TRBJ2-1 once NA TRBV7-9 CASSPVGEQFF TGTGCCAGCAGCCCGGTCGGTGAGCAGTTCTTC
TRBJ2-6 NA TRBD1 TRBV4-3 CASSRTGVSSGANVLTF TGCGCCAGCAGCCGGACAGGGGTCAGCTCTGGGGCCAACGTCCTGACTTTC
TRBJ2-7 NA NA TRBV27 CASRGPSYEQYF TGTGCCAGCAGAGGTCCTTCCTACGAGCAGTACTTC
TRBJ2-1 NA NA TRBV9 CASSVGDYNEQFF TGTGCCAGCAGCGTTGGGGATTACAATGAGCAGTTCTTC
TRBJ2-2 NA NA TRBV11-3 CASSPRGLKGTGELFF TGTGCCAGCAGCCCGCGGGGGCTTAAGGGCACCGGGGAGCTGTTTTTT
TRBJ1-1 NA TRBD1 TRBV5-5 CASSSETGGAVKNPEAFF TGTGCCAGCAGCTCCGAGACAGGGGGCGCAGTAAAAAACCCTGAAGCTTTCTTT
TRBJ2-1 NA NA TRBV27 CASSLSKVGSYNEQFF TGTGCCAGCAGTTTATCGAAGGTGGGCTCCTACAATGAGCAGTTCTTC